The 20 T cell receptor beta chains below come from one sample, sequenced in a study of early T cells in non-severe SARS-CoV-2 infection. MiXCR, applied by TCRdb to the 5' RACE reads, yields one record per CDR3 protein. This table has 70,000 to 75,000 distinct CDR3 sequences, roughly an eighth appearing once. Sequencing used whole blood. Receptors originate from an adult who was a healthcare worker with PCR-confirmed SARS-CoV-2 infection or an uninfected control (not recorded which).

The gene calls are TRBV20-1 and TRBJ1-4; 9 nucleotides align to TRBD1. The germline V gene encodes CDR1 DFQATT and CDR2 SNEGSKA (reference sequence). There are 15 residues in the CDR3. Trimming removed 2 bases from V and 7 bases from J; junction bases left unmatched: 8. For the CDR3, the DNA is TGCAGTGCTAGAAGAACCGGGACAGGGAGTGAAAAACTGTTTTTT. This gives the protein CSARRTGTGSEKLFF.

The chain carries TRBV29-1 and TRBJ1-1, with 8 bases matching TRBD1. The CDR3 covers 13 residues. The germline V gene has CDR1 SQVTM and CDR2 ANQGSEA. J gave up 3 bases and V 4 bases, and 4 bases lay outside the gene matches. The CDR3: CSVGQGSDTEAFF. The CDR3 DNA sequence: TGCAGCGTTGGACAGGGGTCGGACACTGAAGCTTTCTTT.

J is TRBJ1-5 and V is TRBV27, with 7 bases fitting TRBD1. The CDR3 is made up of 15 amino acids. Trimming removed 6 bases from V and 1 base from J; junction bases left unmatched: 6. Looked up from germline, CDR1 is MNHEY and CDR2 is SMNVEV (reference sequence). In DNA, the CDR3 is TGTGCCAGCAGCTTCCTGACAGGGAGCAATCAGCCCCAGCATTTT. Protein product: CASSFLTGSNQPQHF.

The genes are TRBV9 and TRBJ1-1; D unclear. This CDR3 has 13 residues. Per the germline V gene, CDR1 is SGDLS and CDR2 is YYNGEE. V was shortened by 1 base and J by 9 bases, with 13 bases between the two germline ends. The CDR3 DNA follows: TGTGCCAGCAGCGTACGCCCGCTAACTCAAGCTTTCTTT. It yields the protein CASSVRPLTQAFF.

This clonotype was picked up many times. V is TRBV11-2 and J is TRBJ2-2, with 9 nucleotides matching TRBD1. V shed 0 bases and J 4 bases; nucleotides not matched to a gene: 6. The CDR3 length is 17 residues. CDR1 is SGHAT, CDR2 FQNNGV, per germline. CDR3 in DNA: TGTGCCAGCAGCTTAGATCCGGACAGGGGCCTCACCGGGGAGCTGTTTTTT. It is translated as CASSLDPDRGLTGELFF.

The chain is built from TRBV29-1 and TRBJ1-2; D might be TRBD1 (5 bases). Trimming took 5 bases from V and 8 from J, leaving 21 bases between them. The CDR3 loop spans 14 amino acids. The germline V gene encodes CDR1 SQVTM and CDR2 ANQGSEA. CDR3 DNA sequence: TGCAGCGTTCTACCTGCCTCCGGGGGAGAGGGCTACACCTTC. Protein: CSVLPASGGEGYTF.

The chain couples TRBV7-2 to TRBJ2-5, with TRBD1 as a possible D gene (6 bases). Germline loops: CDR1 SGHTA, CDR2 FQGNSA. Trimming took 6 bases from V and 5 from J, leaving 13 bases between them. CDR3 length equals 13 residues. In DNA form, the CDR3 reads TGTGCCAGCAGTATGCAGGGGACGGAGACCCAGTACTTC. The encoded protein is CASSMQGTETQYF.

There are a few counts of this clonotype. The V gene is TRBV2, the J gene TRBJ1-2; D might be TRBD1 (6 bases). The CDR3 is 14 amino acids. Trimming took off 4 bases at V and 8 bases at J, with 17 bases between the two ends. Germline V gene data show CDR1 as SNHLY and CDR2 as FYNNEI. Written as DNA, the CDR3 is TGTGCCAGCAGTGGACAGGCAGCCCAGAAGGGCTACACCTTC. Its translation is CASSGQAAQKGYTF. Variable domain in full (rest from reference TRBV2 and TRBJ1-2): EPEVTQTPSHQVTQMGQEVILRCVPISNHLYFYWYRQILGQKVEFLVSFYNNEISEKSEIFDDQFSVERPDGSNFTLKIRSTKLEDSAMYFCASSGQAAQKGYTFGSGTRLTVV.

This clonotype was seen a few times. The rearrangement uses TRBV6-1 and TRBJ2-3; D gene unclear. The V end was cut by 3 bases, the J end by 0 bases, with 10 bases between. The CDR3 is 15 residues long. The germline CDR1 and CDR2 sequences are MNHNS and SASEGT. CDR3 residues: CASSEIATSTDTQYF. CDR3 coding DNA: TGTGCCAGCAGTGAGATCGCGACCAGCACAGATACGCAGTATTTT.

The chain links TRBV7-2 to TRBJ2-1; the D gene is possibly TRBD2 (6 bases). There are 17 residues in the CDR3. Germline assignment: CDR1 SGHTA and CDR2 FQGNSA. V lost 5 bases, J lost 3 bases, and 20 bases lay in between. As DNA, the CDR3 is TGTGCCAGCAGCCCGCCCCCGGGACTGCTCCTCTACAATGAGCAGTTCTTC. Its protein is CASSPPPGLLLYNEQFF.

Only a few counts were recorded for this clonotype. V and J are TRBV9 and TRBJ1-4; 8 bases align to TRBD1. Germline V gene lookup returns CDR1 SGDLS and CDR2 YYNGEE. The junction had 10 bases not matched to a gene; V was cut back by 0 bases and J by 3 bases. CDR3 length equals 18 residues. The CDR3: CASSVAPGGTGANEKLFF. The CDR3 DNA reads TGTGCCAGCAGCGTAGCCCCCGGGGGGACAGGTGCTAATGAAAAACTGTTTTTT.

Concerning this clonotype itself: One end of the junction varies from germline; a read error may be responsible. The chain recombines TRBV29-1 with TRBJ2-4, with D perhaps TRBD2 (6 bases). The CDR3 extends over 9 amino acids. CDR1 is SQVTM and CDR2 is ANQGSEA in the germline V gene. CDR3 amino acids: CSVEGEDRF. CDR3 in DNA: TGCAGCGTTGAAGGGGAGGATCGCTTC.

This clonotype was counted at least ten times. V is TRBV3-1 and J is TRBJ1-1, with D unclear. The germline V gene has CDR1 LGHDT and CDR2 YNNKEL (reference sequence). V was trimmed by 1 base and J by 5 bases, leaving 17 bases between them. CDR3 size: 16 residues. The CDR3 reads CASSQVTPVLGTEAFF. The CDR3 DNA follows: TGTGCCAGCAGCCAAGTAACACCCGTCCTAGGGACTGAAGCTTTCTTT.

This chain connects TRBV25-1 to TRBJ1-4; 7 nucleotides line up with TRBD1. The CDR3 consists of 13 residues. The V gene end was trimmed by 3 bases and the J gene end by 8 bases; junction bases not matched to a gene: 3. The V gene's germline CDR1 is MGHDK and CDR2 SYGVNS. The chain's CDR3 is CASSDRGYEKLFF. The CDR3 nucleotides read TGTGCCAGCAGTGACAGGGGGTACGAAAAACTGTTTTTT.

At least ten counts were recorded for this clonotype. The chain links TRBV12-3 or TRBV12-4 to TRBJ1-5; 7 positions agree with TRBD1. CDR3 length equals 14 residues. V trimming: 4 bases; J trimming: 7 bases; junction bases outside the gene matches: 7. The CDR3 loop is CASSSPGGGQPQHF. The DNA of the CDR3 is TGTGCCAGCAGTTCCCCAGGGGGAGGCCAGCCCCAGCATTTT.

This chain links TRBV6-6 with TRBJ2-2; a weak D match, TRBD1 (5 bases). Germline V gene data show CDR1 as MNHNY and CDR2 as SVGAGI (reference sequence). This CDR3 region has 16 residues. Trimming shortened V by 2 bases and J by 4 bases, and 14 bases separated the two germline ends. Here the CDR3 reads CASSYLGQGSTGELFF. As DNA, the CDR3 is TGTGCCAGCAGTTACCTCGGCCAGGGATCCACCGGGGAGCTGTTTTTT.

This clonotype was counted at least ten times. The CDR3 DNA reads TGTGCCAGCAGTTGGGGGCAGGGCCCCGGGGAGCTGTTTTTT. Protein product: CASSWGQGPGELFF. This chain uses TRBV28 with TRBJ2-2, with D maybe TRBD1 (6 bases). The CDR3 covers 14 residues. Trimming cost V 4 bases and J 6 bases, with 12 bases left between them. CDR1 is MDHEN and CDR2 is SYDVKM in the germline V gene.

This clonotype was found a few times. The V and J genes are TRBV18 and TRBJ1-1; D is ambiguous. Trimming removed 0 bases at V and 2 bases at J, with 7 bases between. Germline CDR1 and CDR2: KGHSH and LQKENI. This CDR3 is built from 14 residues. CDR3 sequence: CASSPPVSNTEAFF. Here the CDR3 DNA reads TGTGCCAGCTCACCACCCGTCAGTAACACTGAAGCTTTCTTT.

This clonotype was detected many times. This chain uses TRBV6-1 with TRBJ1-4, with 10 bases aligning to TRBD1. Germline V gene data show CDR1 as MNHNS and CDR2 as SASEGT. V was clipped by 5 bases and J by 4 bases; unmatched bases: 1. The CDR3 runs to 14 residues. CDR3 bases: TGTGCCAGCAGTCGGGACAGGGGTAATGAAAAACTGTTTTTT. The encoded protein is CASSRDRGNEKLFF.

The sample holds many counts of this clonotype. The chain has TRBV5-5 and TRBJ1-2; D remains unclear. CDR3 length: 15 amino acids. Germline CDR1 SGHKS, CDR2 YYEKEE (reference sequence). Trimming cost V 0 bases and J 2 bases, with 11 bases left between them. The CDR3 protein is CASSLGGVTNYGYTF. CDR3 nucleotides: TGTGCCAGCAGCTTGGGCGGGGTGACGAACTATGGCTACACCTTC. Together with reference TRBV5-5 and TRBJ1-2, the CDR3 gives the full variable domain: DAGVTQSPTHLIKTRGQQVTLRCSPISGHKSVSWYQQVLGQGPQFIFQYYEKEERGRGNFPDRFSARQFPNYSSELNVNALLLGDSALYLCASSLGGVTNYGYTFGSGTRLTVV.